This T cell receptor beta chain was profiled in a study of spatial heterogeneity in lung cancer. Background on the study: Consistently, beta-chain sequences turned up in larger numbers than alpha-chain sequences did.

A unique molecular identifier was attached to every TCR cDNA molecule. One entry per CDR3 protein, called by TCRdb with MiXCR from the 5' RACE reads. The sample shows roughly 9,800 distinct CDR3 sequences, roughly 6% of them seen only once. This clonotype was picked up many times. Its antigen is currently unknown. Indicated time point: sample taken at primary tumor resection. From tumor, nontumor lung or frozen PBMC, whole RNA was taken unsorted for sequencing. The cohort: 65 to 80 early-stage, untreated non-small cell lung cancer patients. Overall study results and limits: Ubiquitous expanded tumor TCRs showed up in blood more at resection than follow-up.

Per germline, CDR1 SGHAT and CDR2 FQDESV (reference sequence). There are 14 residues in the CDR3. The V end lost 5 bases, the J end lost 2 bases, and 13 bases lay between the germline ends. The sample here was PBMCs, taken at surgery. The receptor's source is a male donor with early-stage non-small cell lung cancer. The chain carries TRBV11-1 and TRBJ2-7; D is possibly TRBD1 (6 bases). The CDR3 loop reads CASSPRDTTYEQYF. Written as DNA, the CDR3 is TGTGCCAGCAGCCCCCGGGACACGACCTACGAGCAGTACTTC.